The text below deals with one T cell receptor (beta chain). Which antigen it targets is not known. Nothing much larger sits one base from this clone, and base qualities are not available. The library was generated by the immunoSEQ multiplex PCR assay. Per the original workflow: A statistical classification framework was developed to diagnose cytomegalovirus status using the catalog of TCR beta chain sequences. Imported from immuneACCESS, the table was reduced by TCRdb to in-frame sequences with V and J called. These copies leave out some clones; in studies compared against another copy, an unresolved V gene accounts for under half, and the cause of the remainder is not known. The V and J calls and the clone size are those of that table, but D and trimming were determined from the DNA. The sample table records 150,000 to 200,000 clones; about 81% of these occur just once. Around 1.2% of the sample belongs to the ten largest clones.

The donors were included in the validation cohort of some 120 subjects, a group kept apart from the roughly 690-subject first cohort. This specimen comes from a study of cytomegalovirus exposure and HLA in healthy donors listed by TCRdb under 2017. In the study overall: The 670 or so repertoires of the first cohort and the 95 to 150 validation repertoires were produced on the same platform, according to a later analysis. The study was designed to test whether signatures of past pathogen exposure could be identified by cataloging public T cell receptors. A separate validation cohort of 100 to 150 different subjects was used in addition to the 666-subject first cohort. To predict cytomegalovirus infection status, the study combined high-throughput TCR immunosequencing, statistical association of individual TCRs with disease status, and machine learning. Results and caveats for the whole study, not just this receptor: Across donors, most TCR sequences were observed very rarely, whereas some public TCRs were present in many individuals. A few of the identified cytomegalovirus-associated TCR beta chains were confirmed in vitro to be specific for cytomegalovirus antigens. A later analysis had no HLA typing for the validation cohort, so co-occurrence there was scored across all 130 or so repertoires. A total of 150 or so TCR beta chains were listed by the study as associated with cytomegalovirus. In a later analysis, TCRs clustered in the first cohort were found to also tend to co-occur in the 100 to 150 validation repertoires, with 94% of cluster scores above 0. The classifier was reported to diagnose cytomegalovirus status with high specificity and sensitivity in both the original and validation cohorts. The authors suggested that the approach could potentially be extended to other disease states and immunological phenotypes.

Between the V and J ends, shortened by 0 bases and 1 base respectively, the junction contains 13 bases. From its cysteine to its phenylalanine, the CDR3 spans 16 amino acids. Only CDR3 DNA is held: 48 bases, read in frame from base 1. CDR1 and CDR2 were assigned from the germline V gene as SGDLS and YYNGEE. This receptor was taken from a woman aged 30 to 39 in good health and CMV-seronegative. The sequenced material came from PBMCs. Recombination linked TRBV9 to TRBJ1-1; a tentative D match to TRBD1 spans 5 bases. The bases read TGTGCCAGCAGCGTAGATCAGGGCTACGGGAACACTGAAGCTTTCTTT. It codes for CASSVDQGYGNTEAFF.